A single sample is the source of the 3 T cell receptor beta chains below, sequenced in a study of identical twins. In TCRdb, the 5' RACE reads were re-called with MiXCR into one record per CDR3 protein. This sample carries about 690,000 distinct CDR3 sequences, around 5.7% of them seen once, and the ten largest clones take roughly 1.8%. The sample taken for sequencing was naive T cells sorted from blood. These receptors all come from a man younger than 35 in good health.

This clonotype has a count of ten or more. The chain has TRBV28 and TRBJ2-3; D perhaps matches TRBD2 (5 bases). The germline V and J ends were trimmed by 3 bases and 8 bases, with 21 bases remaining between them. Germline-derived CDR1 and CDR2 are MDHEN and SYDVKM. CDR3 length: 16 amino acids. The CDR3 loop reads CASSFSRSAAGGTQYF. CDR3 in DNA: TGTGCCAGCAGTTTTTCCCGCTCGGCGGCGGGTGGTACGCAGTATTTT.

This clonotype was detected ten times or more. V gene TRBV12-3 or TRBV12-4 combines with J gene TRBJ2-1; 9 bases are shared with TRBD1. CDR3 length: 15 residues. V lost 7 bases and J lost 4; bases outside the gene matches: 8. The CDR3 sequence: CASTPGTGKYNEQFF. CDR3 bases: TGTGCCAGCACCCCCGGGACAGGGAAATACAATGAGCAGTTCTTC.

This clonotype was counted only a few times. The chain carries TRBV6-2 or TRBV6-3 and TRBJ2-2; D is possibly TRBD2 (5 bases). The ends were cut back, 6 bases at V and 6 bases at J, with 14 bases in the middle. Germline values: CDR1 MNHEY, CDR2 SVGEGT. The CDR3 is made up of 14 amino acids. CDR3 sequence (DNA): TGTGCCAGCAGCCTGCGGGCAAACCCCGGGGAGCTGTTTTTT. Protein: CASSLRANPGELFF.